The clone carrying this T cell receptor beta chain was counted a single time. Assay used: immunoSEQ multiplex PCR; TCRdb lists only in-frame clones, some missing. Altogether over 150,000 clones are present, 87% being singletons, with the ten largest covering around 2.4%. This sample was taken from a study of blood T cell repertoires in COVID-19. Trimming took 5 bases from V and 1 from J, leaving 12 bases between them. CDR3 length: 14 residues. The germline V gene encodes CDR1 GTSNPN and CDR2 SVGIG (reference sequence). Self-reported history from a screening survey and questionnaire set each donor's cohort. Cohort 3 recovered donors had two negative PCRs, clearance, or symptom resolution.

Sequencing input: PBMCs or T cells enriched from blood (not recorded which). This TCR was sampled from a woman in her thirties who had recovered from COVID-19. The chain combines TRBV30 with TRBJ1-5; no clear D. CDR3 in DNA: TGTGCCTGGGAGGCAGGAATCAGCAATCAGCCCCAGCATTTT. Protein product: CAWEAGISNQPQHF.